This T cell receptor beta chain was identified during a study of T-cell memory formation after mild COVID-19. Constant-segment-primed 5'RACE gave TCR alpha and TCR beta cDNA libraries with sample barcodes and UMIs. MiXCR, applied by TCRdb to the 5' RACE reads, yields one record per CDR3 protein. The sample includes about 320,000 distinct CDR3 sequences, roughly an eighth of them seen just once. Study-level points and caveats: Pre-infection memory showed some responding clones, and this suggested that cross-reactive memory joined. Clones contracting across day 15 to 85 had a balanced CD4/CD8 profile; later expanding clones leaned CD4+.

Regarding this clonotype: What it binds is not known.

The germline V gene has CDR1 MRHNA and CDR2 SNTAGT. Deletions cut 2 bases from V and 7 bases from J, with 9 bases between. This CDR3 region has 13 residues. This chain links TRBV6-4 with TRBJ2-1; weak D call: TRBD2 (5 bases). Sequenced input: PBMCs or a T cell subset sorted from them (not recorded which). This clonotype was sampled from a young man who had mild COVID-19 (a few samples of this study predate the infection). Cell type and time point are not known. CDR3 protein: CASSDEDFNEQFF. DNA for the CDR3: TGTGCCAGCAGTGACGAGGACTTTAATGAGCAGTTCTTC.